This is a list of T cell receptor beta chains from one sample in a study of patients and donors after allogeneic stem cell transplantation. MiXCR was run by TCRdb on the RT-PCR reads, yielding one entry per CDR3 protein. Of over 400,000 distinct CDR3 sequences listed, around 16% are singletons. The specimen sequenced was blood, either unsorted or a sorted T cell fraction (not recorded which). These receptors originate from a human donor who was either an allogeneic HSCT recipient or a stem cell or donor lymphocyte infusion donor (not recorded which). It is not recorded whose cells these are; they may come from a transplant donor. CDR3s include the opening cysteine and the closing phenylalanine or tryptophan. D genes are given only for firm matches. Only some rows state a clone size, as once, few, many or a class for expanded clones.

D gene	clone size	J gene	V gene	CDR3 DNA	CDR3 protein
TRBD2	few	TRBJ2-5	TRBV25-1	TGTGCCAGCAGTGTAATAGCGGGAGCCGGAGAGACCCAGTACTTC	CASSVIAGAGETQYF
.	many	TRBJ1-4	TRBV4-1	TGCGCCAGCAGCTTTAGATCGAAACTGTTTTTT	CASSFRSKLFF
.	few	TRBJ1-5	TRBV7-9	TGTGCCAGCAGCTTAGTGGTCGGCTATGGAGATCAGCCCCAGCATTTT	CASSLVVGYGDQPQHF
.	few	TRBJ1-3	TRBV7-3	TGTGCCAGCAGCTTTATTCGGGCTCACTCTGGAAACACCATATATTTT	CASSFIRAHSGNTIYF
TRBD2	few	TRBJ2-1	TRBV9	TGTGCCAGCAGCCCTGGGACTAGCGGCATCTACAATGAGCAGTTCTTC	CASSPGTSGIYNEQFF
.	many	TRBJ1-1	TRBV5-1	TGCGCCAGCAGCCCCTGGGACATGAACACTGAAGCTTTCTTT	CASSPWDMNTEAFF
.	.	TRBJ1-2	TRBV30	TGTGCCTGGAGTGTACTAGTGGGCTACACCTTC	CAWSVLVGYTF
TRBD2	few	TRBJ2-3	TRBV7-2	TGTGCCAGCAGGAGACTAGCGGGGGGCCGGGATACGCAGTATTTT	CASRRLAGGRDTQYF
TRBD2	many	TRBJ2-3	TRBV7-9	TGTGCCAGCAGCTTGACTAGCGGGCCAGATACGCAGTATTTT	CASSLTSGPDTQYF
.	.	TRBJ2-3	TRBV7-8	TGTGCCAGCAGCTTAGGTGGTAGGTGGGGAGATACGCAGTATTTT	CASSLGGRWGDTQYF
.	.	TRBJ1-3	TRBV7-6	TGTGCCAGCAGCCCCCGCCCTGGAAACACCATATATTTT	CASSPRPGNTIYF
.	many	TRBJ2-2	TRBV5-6	TGTGCCAGCAGCTTGGGACCGCACACCGGGGAGCTGTTTTTT	CASSLGPHTGELFF
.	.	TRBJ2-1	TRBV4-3	TGCGCCAGCAGCCACATACACAATGAGCAGTTCTTC	CASSHIHNEQFF
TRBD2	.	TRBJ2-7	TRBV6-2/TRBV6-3	TGTGCCAGCAGTCGCCGGACTAGCGGGGCCTACGAGCAGTACTTC	CASSRRTSGAYEQYF
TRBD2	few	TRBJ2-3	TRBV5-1	TGCGCCAGCATGCTAGCGGACCAATCAGATACGCAGTATTTT	CASMLADQSDTQYF
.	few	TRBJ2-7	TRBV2	TGTGCCAGCAATATACAGGGCTACGAGCAGTACTTC	CASNIQGYEQYF
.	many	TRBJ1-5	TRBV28	TGTGCCAGCAGTCCCCGGAGCAATCAGCCCCAGCATTTT	CASSPRSNQPQHF
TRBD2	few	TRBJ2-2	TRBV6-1	TGTGCCAGCAGCTCCCTTAGCGGGAGAGCCCCCACCGGGGAGCTGTTTTTT	CASSSLSGRAPTGELFF
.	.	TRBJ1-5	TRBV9	TGTGCCAGCAGCGTAGAAGGGAGGGAGCCCCAGCATTTT	CASSVEGREPQHF
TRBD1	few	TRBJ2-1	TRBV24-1	TGTGCCACCAGTGGTATACAGGGGTACAATGAGCAGTTCTTC	CATSGIQGYNEQFF
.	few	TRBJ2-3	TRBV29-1	TGCAGCGTTGACTGGACCGAAGATACGCAGTATTTT	CSVDWTEDTQYF
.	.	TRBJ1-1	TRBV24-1	TGTGCCACCAGTGGATCGGGGGTCGGCGGTGAAGCTTTCTTT	CATSGSGVGGEAFF
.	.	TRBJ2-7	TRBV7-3	TGTGCCACCGGGGCGGAGCAGTACTTC	CATGAEQYF
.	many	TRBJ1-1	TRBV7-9	TGTGCCAGCAGCTTGGAGAACACTGAAGCTTTCTTT	CASSLENTEAFF
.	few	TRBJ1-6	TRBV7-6	TGTGCCAGCACCCGAACAGCCCTATATAATTCACCCCTCCACTTT	CASTRTALYNSPLHF
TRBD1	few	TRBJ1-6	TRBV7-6	TGTGCCAGCAGCTTGGGACAGTCTTATAATTCACCCCTCCACTTT	CASSLGQSYNSPLHF
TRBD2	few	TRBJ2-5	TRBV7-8	TGTGCCAGCAGCCCCGGACTAGCCCGTCAAGTTGGGACCCAGTACTTC	CASSPGLARQVGTQYF
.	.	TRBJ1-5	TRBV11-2	TGTGCCAGCAGCCCCGCAGGGACCCGCTATATGCCCCAGCATTTT	CASSPAGTRYMPQHF
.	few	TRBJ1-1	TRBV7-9	TGTGCCAGCAGCAGGGGGGGAAACCCTGAAGCTTTCTTT	CASSRGGNPEAFF
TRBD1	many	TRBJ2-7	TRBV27	TGTGCCAGCAGTCCCGGACAGGGAAATCGTTACGAGCAGTACTTC	CASSPGQGNRYEQYF
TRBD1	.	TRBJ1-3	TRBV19	TGTGCCAGTCGGACAGGACCGATCTCTGGAAACACCATATATTTT	CASRTGPISGNTIYF